The 26 T cell receptor beta chains in this list originate from one sample, sequenced in a study of blood T cell repertoires in COVID-19. Sequencing used immunoSEQ multiplex PCR; TCRdb keeps in-frame clones, though not all of them. This sample has 200,000 or so clones, with 84% found just once. The sample comprised peripheral blood. The receptors derive from a woman in her fifties or sixties with acute or convalescent COVID-19.

The genes are TRBV30 and TRBJ1-1; TRBD1 is a possible D gene (5 bases). This CDR3 is 11 amino acids long. Germline V gives CDR1 GTSNPN, CDR2 SVGIG (reference sequence). The ends were cut back, 4 bases at V and 6 bases at J, with 9 bases in the middle. The CDR3 loop reads CAWKQVSEAFF. Written as DNA, the CDR3 is TGTGCCTGGAAACAGGTTTCTGAAGCTTTCTTT. The complete variable domain, with remaining parts taken from reference TRBV30 and TRBJ1-1, reads SQTIHQWPATLVQPVGSPLSLECTVEGTSNPNLYWYRQAAGRGLQLLFYSVGIGQISSEVPQNLSASRPQDRQFILSSKKLLLSDSGFYLCAWKQVSEAFFGQGTRLTVV.

This chain joins TRBV7-2 and TRBJ1-2; D uncertain. The germline V gene has CDR1 SGHTA and CDR2 FQGNSA. The length of the CDR3 is 13 residues. The germline V and J ends were trimmed by 1 base and 6 bases, with 9 bases remaining between them. CDR3 sequence (DNA): TGTGCCAGCAGCTTAGGTGCGCTCAATGGCTACACCTTC. Amino acids: CASSLGALNGYTF.

The CDR3 region has the DNA TGTGCCACCAGTGATCCGGAGGGGCCCCAGCATTTT. This sequence encodes CATSDPEGPQHF. This chain joins TRBV24-1 and TRBJ1-5; the D is unclear. V shed 3 bases and J shed 9 bases, with 8 bases lying between them. Per the germline V gene, CDR1 is KGHDR and CDR2 is SFDVKD. The CDR3 consists of 12 residues.

This clone was picked up a small number of times. This chain uses TRBV20-1 with TRBJ1-2; tentative D call: TRBD1 (6 bases). V lost 3 bases and J 7 bases, leaving 18 bases between the germline ends. Germline lookup yields CDR1 DFQATT and CDR2 SNEGSKA (reference sequence). CDR3 length: 14 amino acids. The CDR3 region has the DNA TGCAGTGCTAGTGCGTTTCCGGGGGGCAGTGGCTACACCTTC. Translation: CSASAFPGGSGYTF.

The rearrangement uses TRBV20-1 and TRBJ1-6; D might be TRBD1 (6 bases). Germline V gene data show CDR1 as DFQATT and CDR2 as SNEGSKA (reference sequence). The V end lost 3 bases, the J end lost 6 bases, and 12 bases lay between the germline ends. This CDR3 has 14 residues. CDR3 protein: CSASPRGGNSPLHF. The DNA of the CDR3 is TGCAGTGCTAGTCCCAGGGGTGGTAATTCACCCCTCCACTTT.

The rearrangement links TRBV4-2 to TRBJ1-6, with TRBD1 as a possible D gene (5 bases). Germline V gene data show CDR1 as LGHNA and CDR2 as YNFKEQ. The CDR3 is made up of 18 amino acids. V was shortened by 0 bases and J by 0 bases, with 12 bases between the two germline ends. CDR3 sequence reads: CASSQDPGGYSYNSPLHF. The CDR3 DNA reads TGTGCCAGCAGCCAAGATCCGGGGGGTTACTCCTATAATTCACCCCTCCACTTT.

This chain connects TRBV7-9 to TRBJ1-6; 7 positions agree with TRBD1. Trimming took 5 bases from V and 9 from J; bases not matched to a gene: 10. Germline values: CDR1 SEHNR, CDR2 FQNEAQ (reference sequence). The CDR3 runs to 15 residues. The CDR3 reads CASSPVTGTASPLHF. The DNA of the CDR3 is TGTGCCAGCAGCCCTGTGACAGGGACAGCTTCACCCCTCCACTTT.

This chain links TRBV9 with TRBJ2-3; perhaps TRBD2 as D (6 bases). The germline gives CDR1 SGDLS, CDR2 YYNGEE. The V end lost 7 bases, the J end lost 0 bases, and 12 bases lay between the germline ends. This CDR3 comprises 14 residues. In DNA, the CDR3 is TGTGCCAGCGGGGGACTGTCTAGCACAGATACGCAGTATTTT. Its protein is CASGGLSSTDTQYF.

This chain joins TRBV6-5 and TRBJ1-1; 7 bases are a match to TRBD1. J gave up 4 bases and V 5 bases, and 10 bases lay outside the gene matches. CDR3 length: 15 residues. From germline, CDR1 is MNHEY and CDR2 SVGAGI. CDR3 in DNA: TGTGCCAGCAGTCGAACTACAGGGGCAAGCACTGAAGCTTTCTTT. The encoded protein is CASSRTTGASTEAFF.

CDR3 residues: CASSPRSAATNEKLFF. CDR3 DNA sequence: TGTGCCAGCTCACCACGGAGTGCGGCAACTAATGAAAAACTGTTTTTT. V gene TRBV18 combines with J gene TRBJ1-4; D is unresolved. V was shortened by 1 base and J by 0 bases, with 9 bases between the two germline ends. Looked up from germline, CDR1 is KGHSH and CDR2 is LQKENI. The CDR3 contains 16 residues.

The V call is TRBV30, the J call TRBJ2-6; no reliable D call. The CDR3 runs 15 residues. V was clipped by 0 bases and J by 1 base, with 7 bases between them. CDR1 is GTSNPN, CDR2 SVGIG, per germline (reference sequence). The DNA for the CDR3 is TGTGCCTGGAGTGTTCAAGCTTCTGGGGCCAACGTCCTGACTTTC. It yields the protein CAWSVQASGANVLTF.

This chain links TRBV5-5 with TRBJ2-1; D gene ambiguous. From germline, CDR1 is SGHKS and CDR2 YYEKEE (reference sequence). This CDR3 comprises 13 residues. Trimming shortened V by 1 base and J by 15 bases, and 17 bases separated the two germline ends. The CDR3 DNA follows: TGTGCCAGCAGCTTGCATTCGGAGCCCGGCGCGTTCTTC. This translates into CASSLHSEPGAFF. The whole variable domain, filled in from reference TRBV5-5 and TRBJ2-1, reads DAGVTQSPTHLIKTRGQQVTLRCSPISGHKSVSWYQQVLGQGPQFIFQYYEKEERGRGNFPDRFSARQFPNYSSELNVNALLLGDSALYLCASSLHSEPGAFFGPGTRLTVL.

The chain employs TRBV6-5 and TRBJ1-1; D not certain. This CDR3 is 13 amino acids long. Per germline, CDR1 MNHEY and CDR2 SVGAGI. The germline V and J ends were trimmed by 2 bases and 3 bases, with 7 bases remaining between them. The CDR3 coding sequence is TGTGCCAGCAGTTACGGGCCCCACACTGAAGCTTTCTTT. Residues: CASSYGPHTEAFF.

The rearrangement joins TRBV4-2 to TRBJ1-2, with D unresolved. The length of the CDR3 is 13 residues. From germline, CDR1 is LGHNA and CDR2 YNFKEQ. The V end lost 2 bases, the J end lost 4 bases, and 8 bases lay between the germline ends. CDR3 amino acids: CASSQTPRYGYTF. The CDR3 DNA is TGTGCCAGCAGCCAAACTCCACGCTATGGCTACACCTTC.

The chain has TRBV10-3 and TRBJ1-2, with 8 bases identical to TRBD1. Germline values: CDR1 ENHRY, CDR2 SYGVKD. Trimming at V came to 2 bases and at J to 2 bases, leaving 4 bases not matched to a gene. The CDR3 has 15 residues. The CDR3 DNA follows: TGTGCCATCAGTGAGGTGGCAGGGGGCAACTATGGCTACACCTTC. It yields the protein CAISEVAGGNYGYTF.

The chain joins TRBV5-4 to TRBJ1-6; a possible D gene is TRBD1 (6 bases). The germline V and J ends were trimmed by 2 bases and 7 bases, with 13 bases remaining between them. The CDR3 sequence is 15 residues long. Germline CDR1 SGHNT, CDR2 YYREEE (reference sequence). The CDR3 region is CASSFSTGQNSPLHF. The CDR3 coding sequence is TGTGCCAGCAGCTTCTCGACAGGCCAGAATTCACCCCTCCACTTT.

CDR3 nucleotides: TGTGCCAGTAGTATGGCCGGGGGACAGGGCGGCACCGGGGAGCTGTTTTTT. Its translation: CASSMAGGQGGTGELFF. This chain joins TRBV19 and TRBJ2-2; 9 bases fit TRBD1. V trimming: 3 bases; J trimming: 4 bases; junction bases outside the gene matches: 9. Germline values: CDR1 LNHDA, CDR2 SQIVND (reference sequence). The CDR3 is 17 amino acids.

The chain recombines TRBV15 with TRBJ2-3; 8 bases fit TRBD2. With 0 bases clipped from V and 4 bases from J, the junction kept 6 bases outside the gene matches. This CDR3 contains 16 residues. Germline CDR1 is LNHNV and CDR2 is YYDKDF (reference sequence). The CDR3 here is CATSRDLGGEADTQYF. As DNA, the CDR3 is TGTGCCACCAGCAGAGATCTCGGGGGGGAAGCAGATACGCAGTATTTT.

V gene TRBV4-1 combines with J gene TRBJ2-7, with D uncertain. Per the germline V gene, CDR1 is MGHRA and CDR2 is YSYEKL. This CDR3 region has 14 residues. V lost 1 base and J 0 bases, leaving 7 bases between the germline ends. Written as DNA, the CDR3 is TGCGCCAGCAGCCAAGTTGTTAGCTCCTACGAGCAGTACTTC. Translating gives CASSQVVSSYEQYF.

The rearrangement joins TRBV2 to TRBJ1-5, with D maybe TRBD1 (5 bases). The V end was cut by 3 bases, the J end by 7 bases, with 13 bases between. The CDR3 is 14 residues long. Germline values: CDR1 SNHLY, CDR2 FYNNEI. For the CDR3, the DNA is TGTGCCAGCAGTGAGAGTTTTCAGGGCCAGCCCCAGCATTTT. This gives the protein CASSESFQGQPQHF.

This chain links TRBV6-5 with TRBJ1-2; D is perhaps TRBD1 (6 bases). This CDR3 is 14 amino acids long. Deletions cut 6 bases from V and 5 bases from J, with 16 bases between. Looked up from germline, CDR1 is MNHEY and CDR2 is SVGAGI. This CDR3 reads CASSGEGVVYGYTF. The CDR3 bases are TGTGCCAGCAGCGGGGAGGGGGTAGTGTATGGCTACACCTTC.

This clone was observed a handful of times. The chain combines TRBV2 with TRBJ1-4, with D perhaps TRBD1 (5 bases). Per germline, CDR1 SNHLY and CDR2 FYNNEI. This CDR3 region has 15 residues. The germline V and J ends were trimmed by 5 bases and 7 bases, with 17 bases remaining between them. CDR3 sequence reads: CASSNNRPRSEKLFF. The CDR3, as DNA: TGTGCCAGCAGTAACAACAGGCCCAGGAGTGAAAAACTGTTTTTT.

The chain couples TRBV14 to TRBJ1-2; TRBD1 is a possible D gene (5 bases). Looked up from germline, CDR1 is SGHDN and CDR2 is FVKESK. The CDR3 loop spans 14 amino acids. V lost 4 bases and J 0 bases, leaving 9 bases between the germline ends. CDR3 bases: TGTGCCAGCAGCCCAATAGGGGCTAACTATGGCTACACCTTC. This encodes CASSPIGANYGYTF. The full variable domain, completed using reference TRBV14 and TRBJ1-2, is EAGVTQFPSHSVIEKGQTVTLRCDPISGHDNLYWYRRVMGKEIKFLLHFVKESKQDESGMPNNRFLAERTGGTYSTLKVQPAELEDSGVYFCASSPIGANYGYTFGSGTRLTVV.

The chain is built from TRBV5-4 and TRBJ1-2, with 10 positions matching TRBD1. The junction had 7 bases not matched to a gene; V was cut back by 0 bases and J by 8 bases. This CDR3 has 15 amino acids. CDR1 and CDR2 (germline): SGHNT, YYREEE (reference sequence). CDR3 residues: CASSLEGQGSGGYTF. Here the CDR3 DNA reads TGTGCCAGCAGCTTGGAGGGACAGGGGTCGGGGGGCTACACCTTC.

This clone was seen more than once but under ten times. The rearrangement joins TRBV5-1 to TRBJ2-7, with 9 bases fitting TRBD1. The CDR3 loop spans 16 amino acids. Germline V CDR1 and CDR2: SGHRS, YFSETQ. Unmatched junction bases numbered 10, after V lost 3 bases and J lost 3 bases. DNA for the CDR3: TGCGCCAGCAGCTCCCAGCTTGGGACAGGGAACTACGAGCAGTACTTC. Encoded protein: CASSSQLGTGNYEQYF.

This clone was recorded only once. The gene calls are TRBV30 and TRBJ1-4; 8 nucleotides align to TRBD1. The germline gives CDR1 GTSNPN, CDR2 SVGIG (reference sequence). With V trimmed by 2 bases and J by 5 bases, 4 bases remained unmatched. The CDR3 has 14 amino acids. CDR3 amino acids: CAWSTTGGNEKLFF. The CDR3 DNA sequence: TGTGCCTGGAGTACCACAGGGGGGAATGAAAAACTGTTTTTT.